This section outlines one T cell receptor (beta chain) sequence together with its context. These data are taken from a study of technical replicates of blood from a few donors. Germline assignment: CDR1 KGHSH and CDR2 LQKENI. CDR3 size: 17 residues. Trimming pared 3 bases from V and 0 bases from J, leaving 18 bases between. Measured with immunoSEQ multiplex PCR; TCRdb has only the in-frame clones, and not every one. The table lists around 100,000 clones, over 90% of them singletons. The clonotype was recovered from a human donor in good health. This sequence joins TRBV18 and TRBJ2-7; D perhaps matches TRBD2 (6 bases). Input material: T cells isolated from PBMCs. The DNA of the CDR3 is TGTGCCAGCTCACCCTCCTCCGGGACTGGCTCCTCCTACGAGCAGTACTTC. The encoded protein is CASSPSSGTGSSYEQYF.